The 23 T cell receptor beta chains below come from one sample, sequenced in a study of cytomegalovirus exposure and HLA in healthy donors. Sequencing was performed with immunoSEQ multiplex PCR; in TCRdb, only in-frame clones are kept and a portion is missing. Counted here are more than 100,000 clones, roughly 88% occurring once; the ten biggest clones make up 6% to 7%. The sequenced sample consisted of PBMCs. The receptors here all came from a woman aged 18-29 years in good health and CMV-seropositive.

The rearrangement uses TRBV20-1 and TRBJ1-6; no firm D call. Trimming shortened V by 6 bases and J by 13 bases, and 13 bases separated the two germline ends. This CDR3 region has 11 residues. CDR1 is DFQATT and CDR2 is SNEGSKA in the germline V gene (reference sequence). The CDR3 region is CSARGFDPLHF. DNA for the CDR3: TGCAGTGCCCGGGGTTTTGACCCCCTCCACTTT.

V and J are TRBV27 and TRBJ2-6; 7 bases line up with TRBD2. V shed 9 bases and J 0 bases; nucleotides not matched to a gene: 5. Per the germline V gene, CDR1 is MNHEY and CDR2 is SMNVEV (reference sequence). CDR3 size: 15 residues. The CDR3 sequence: CASQREGSGANVLTF. The CDR3 DNA follows: TGTGCCAGTCAGCGGGAAGGCTCTGGGGCCAACGTCCTGACTTTC.

V usage is TRBV29-1 and J usage is TRBJ1-2, with 10 bases matching TRBD1. Germline CDR1 SQVTM, CDR2 ANQGSEA. Trimming at V came to 6 bases and at J to 7 bases, leaving 5 bases not matched to a gene. The CDR3 totals 12 residues. The CDR3 DNA follows: TGCAGCGTAGACAGGGGGCAGCTTGGCTACACCTTC. Its translation: CSVDRGQLGYTF.

The rearrangement joins TRBV19 to TRBJ2-2, with D unclear. Trimming left V 1 base short and J 1 base short, with 4 bases between. There are 14 residues in the CDR3. From germline, CDR1 is LNHDA and CDR2 SQIVND (reference sequence). CDR3 nucleotide sequence: TGTGCCAGTAGTATAGCAGTGAACACCGGGGAGCTGTTTTTT. This codes for CASSIAVNTGELFF.

DNA of the CDR3: TGTGCCAGCAGTAATCGACAGGGTAGAGATACGCAGTATTTT. As protein: CASSNRQGRDTQYF. The chain links TRBV6-5 to TRBJ2-3, with 7 nucleotides matching TRBD1. The CDR3 sequence is 14 residues long. With V trimmed by 5 bases and J by 5 bases, 7 bases remained unmatched. The V gene's germline CDR1 is MNHEY and CDR2 SVGAGI.

The gene calls are TRBV6-1 and TRBJ1-1, with 8 bases aligning to TRBD1. Germline V gene sequence: CDR1 MNHNS, CDR2 SASEGT. This CDR3 spans 15 amino acids. The trim removed 2 bases at V and 12 bases at J, leaving 14 bases unmatched. The CDR3 reads CASSESRVADRETFF. The CDR3 DNA reads TGTGCCAGCAGTGAATCCAGGGTCGCGGACAGGGAAACTTTCTTT.

The rearrangement uses TRBV6-5 and TRBJ1-2; D may be TRBD1 (5 bases). This CDR3 is built from 12 residues. With 6 bases removed from V and 4 bases from J, the gap between germline ends came to 9 bases. Germline-derived CDR1 and CDR2 are MNHEY and SVGAGI. CDR3 DNA: TGTGCCAGCAGCCCAGGGCCCTATGGCTACACCTTC. Translating gives CASSPGPYGYTF.

V and J are TRBV2 and TRBJ2-1; 10 nucleotides agree with TRBD1. The trim removed 5 bases at V and 7 bases at J, leaving 8 bases unmatched. In germline, CDR1 is SNHLY, CDR2 FYNNEI. This CDR3 comprises 15 residues. This chain's CDR3 is CASSRGTGARNEQFF. CDR3 DNA: TGTGCCAGCAGTAGAGGGACAGGGGCTCGTAATGAGCAGTTCTTC.

This rearrangement joins TRBV7-9 to TRBJ2-7, with a tentative D call TRBD1 (6 bases). The CDR3 has 14 amino acids. Trimming took off 5 bases at V and 2 bases at J, with 13 bases between the two ends. Per germline, CDR1 SEHNR and CDR2 FQNEAQ (reference sequence). CDR3 region: CASSRPNRAYEQYF. The CDR3 coding sequence is TGTGCCAGCAGCCGCCCAAACAGGGCCTACGAGCAGTACTTC.

V and J are TRBV7-3 and TRBJ2-5; 10 nucleotides agree with TRBD1. The germline gives CDR1 SGHTA, CDR2 FQGTGA. CDR3 size: 17 residues. V lost 5 bases, J lost 1 base, and 10 bases stayed unmatched. CDR3 loop: CASSIGTGEGGQETQYF. DNA of the CDR3: TGTGCCAGCAGCATTGGGACAGGGGAGGGGGGCCAAGAGACCCAGTACTTC. The variable domain in full, completed from reference TRBV7-3 and TRBJ2-5, reads GAGVSQTPSNKVTEKGKYVELRCDPISGHTALYWYRQSLGQGPEFLIYFQGTGAADDSGLPNDRFFAVRPEGSVSTLKIQRTERGDSAVYLCASSIGTGEGGQETQYFGPGTRLLVL.

This chain joins TRBV9 and TRBJ1-2; 8 bases map to TRBD1. The germline gives CDR1 SGDLS, CDR2 YYNGEE. V was pared by 3 bases and J by 3 bases, with 7 bases of the junction left unmatched. The CDR3 sequence is 15 residues long. For the CDR3, the DNA is TGTGCCAGCAGCGGAATGGGACAGGCGGACTATGGCTACACCTTC. The encoded protein is CASSGMGQADYGYTF.

The chain joins TRBV18 to TRBJ1-5; D call uncertain. CDR3 size: 14 residues. Germline loops: CDR1 KGHSH, CDR2 LQKENI. V was cut by 6 bases and J by 0 bases, with 9 bases left in between. CDR3 sequence reads: CASSLTLSNQPQHF. In DNA, the CDR3 is TGTGCCAGCTCGTTGACACTTAGCAATCAGCCCCAGCATTTT.

The chain combines TRBV7-9 with TRBJ1-2; TRBD1 matches 7 bases. Germline assignment: CDR1 SEHNR and CDR2 FQNEAQ (reference sequence). Trimming at V came to 5 bases and at J to 5 bases, leaving 2 bases not matched to a gene. The length of the CDR3 is 12 residues. CDR3 region: CASSQQGYGYTF. Here the CDR3 DNA reads TGTGCCAGCAGCCAACAGGGGTATGGCTACACCTTC.

J is TRBJ2-1 and V is TRBV5-1; 13 bases match TRBD2. The CDR3 length is 16 residues. V lost 3 bases, J lost 3 bases, and 3 bases stayed unmatched. Germline CDR1 reads SGHRS; CDR2 reads YFSETQ. This chain's CDR3 is CASSWGLAGYYNEQFF. CDR3 in DNA: TGCGCCAGCAGCTGGGGACTAGCGGGGTACTACAATGAGCAGTTCTTC.

The chain has TRBV12-5 and TRBJ1-1; maybe TRBD1 (6 bases). Trimming shortened V by 4 bases and J by 5 bases, and 11 bases separated the two germline ends. The CDR3 totals 13 residues. In germline, CDR1 is LGHNT, CDR2 FRNRAP. Written as DNA, the CDR3 is TGTGCTAGTGGTTCACAGGGCGGAACTGAAGCTTTCTTT. Protein product: CASGSQGGTEAFF.

The V and J genes are TRBV14 and TRBJ2-1; maybe TRBD1 (5 bases). V was shortened by 1 base and J by 7 bases, with 14 bases between the two germline ends. CDR1 is SGHDN, CDR2 FVKESK, per germline. The CDR3 totals 15 residues. The CDR3 region is CASSQVLGPGNEQFF. CDR3 coding DNA: TGTGCCAGCAGCCAAGTTCTGGGGCCCGGGAATGAGCAGTTCTTC.

This clone is a singleton in its sample. The rearrangement links TRBV19 to TRBJ1-1, with D uncertain. Germline values: CDR1 LNHDA, CDR2 SQIVND (reference sequence). The CDR3 loop spans 14 amino acids. Between the trimmed V and J ends, which lost 3 bases and 7 bases, there was a span of 15 bases. The CDR3 loop reads CASSIMGAANEAFF. The CDR3 DNA sequence: TGTGCCAGTAGTATTATGGGCGCCGCGAATGAAGCTTTCTTT.

The chain recombines TRBV7-2 with TRBJ2-1; the D gene is possibly TRBD2 (5 bases). The CDR3 covers 15 residues. Trimming left V 4 bases short and J 7 bases short, with 17 bases between. The V gene's germline CDR1 is SGHTA and CDR2 FQGNSA. CDR3 amino acids: CASSSGLPGGNEQFF. Written as DNA, the CDR3 is TGTGCCAGCAGCTCAGGCCTTCCAGGCGGGAATGAGCAGTTCTTC.

The V call is TRBV11-1, the J call TRBJ2-3; 7 bases line up with TRBD2. This CDR3 comprises 15 residues. CDR1 and CDR2 from the germline V gene are SGHAT and FQDESV (reference sequence). The J segment lost 4 bases and the V segment lost 1 base, leaving 5 bases of the junction unmatched. DNA of the CDR3: TGTGCCAGCAGCTTAGTCCCCCTAGCGGCAGATACGCAGTATTTT. This sequence encodes CASSLVPLAADTQYF.

This clone was seen a few times. The V gene is TRBV19, the J gene TRBJ2-7; D gene uncertain. Germline CDR1 reads LNHDA; CDR2 reads SQIVND (reference sequence). The CDR3 contains 13 residues. The V end was cut by 3 bases, the J end by 3 bases, with 9 bases between. The CDR3 loop reads CASSITENYEQYF. The CDR3 coding sequence is TGTGCCAGTAGTATTACAGAAAACTACGAGCAGTACTTC.

The rearrangement uses TRBV5-4 and TRBJ2-7, with 8 bases fitting TRBD2. V shed 6 bases and J 2 bases; nucleotides not matched to a gene: 13. Germline V CDR1 and CDR2: SGHNT, YYREEE (reference sequence). This CDR3 has 16 residues. The CDR3 sequence: CASNEDGRAWAYEQYF. The CDR3 nucleotides read TGTGCCAGCAACGAGGACGGGAGGGCCTGGGCCTACGAGCAGTACTTC.

The chain uses TRBV7-2 and TRBJ2-2; TRBD2 is a possible D gene (5 bases). Per germline, CDR1 SGHTA and CDR2 FQGNSA. Trimming cost V 2 bases and J 9 bases, with 7 bases left between them. The CDR3 totals 12 residues. The DNA for the CDR3 is TGTGCCAGCAGCTTACGGGATTGGGAGCTGTTTTTT. It yields the protein CASSLRDWELFF.

V usage is TRBV6-6 and J usage is TRBJ1-1; TRBD1 matches 9 bases. The J segment lost 6 bases and the V segment lost 2 bases, leaving 10 bases of the junction unmatched. The length of the CDR3 is 16 residues. Germline V gene sequence: CDR1 MNHNY, CDR2 SVGAGI (reference sequence). In DNA form, the CDR3 reads TGTGCCAGCAGTTACCCGACCGGGACAGGGAAGCCTGAAGCTTTCTTT. This translates into CASSYPTGTGKPEAFF.